Below, 18 T cell receptor beta chains from the same sample are listed, as sequenced in a study of blood T cell repertoires in COVID-19. Libraries were prepared by immunoSEQ multiplex PCR; TCRdb keeps only in-frame clonotypes and omits some of them. This table holds around 93,000 clones, around nine tenths found once. Material: peripheral blood. The receptors were sampled from a human donor in a cohort sampled during active COVID-19.

This clone has a single count. V and J are TRBV12-3 or TRBV12-4 and TRBJ1-1, with D possibly TRBD1 on 5 matching bases. CDR3 length: 12 amino acids. Trimming cost V 5 bases and J 6 bases, with 10 bases left between them. The chain's CDR3 is CASSRDSAEAFF. In DNA form, the CDR3 reads TGTGCCAGCAGTCGTGACAGCGCTGAAGCTTTCTTT.

The V gene is TRBV14, the J gene TRBJ1-2; tentative D call: TRBD1 (5 bases). Germline assignment: CDR1 SGHDN and CDR2 FVKESK. This CDR3 contains 14 residues. V was trimmed by 0 bases and J by 0 bases, leaving 5 bases between them. The CDR3 reads CASSQDRANYGYTF. The CDR3 DNA reads TGTGCCAGCAGCCAAGACAGGGCTAACTATGGCTACACCTTC.

The V and J genes are TRBV27 and TRBJ2-7; weak D call: TRBD2 (6 bases). CDR1 is MNHEY and CDR2 is SMNVEV in the germline V gene (reference sequence). There are 9 residues in the CDR3. V gave up 8 bases and J gave up 7 bases, with 6 bases separating them. The CDR3 loop reads CASGREQYF. The CDR3 region has the DNA TGTGCCAGCGGGAGGGAGCAGTACTTC.

The chain joins TRBV19 to TRBJ1-6; D remains ambiguous. The CDR3 runs 15 residues. V was trimmed by 5 bases and J by 7 bases, leaving 15 bases between them. CDR1 is LNHDA and CDR2 is SQIVND in the germline V gene (reference sequence). In DNA form, the CDR3 reads TGTGCCAGTAGTTCGCGGGGAGATGGCAATTCACCCCTCCACTTT. Translation: CASSSRGDGNSPLHF.

J is TRBJ2-4 and V is TRBV30, with D unclear. Germline V gene sequence: CDR1 GTSNPN, CDR2 SVGIG (reference sequence). This CDR3 comprises 14 residues. With 0 bases removed from V and 6 bases from J, the gap between germline ends came to 12 bases. The CDR3 DNA reads as TGTGCCTGGAGTGTACCCCCCCGAGCAAACATTCAGTACTTC. Translating gives CAWSVPPRANIQYF.

V is TRBV18 and J is TRBJ2-7, with TRBD1 identical over 8 bases. From germline, CDR1 is KGHSH and CDR2 LQKENI. This CDR3 region has 14 residues. Trimming cost V 2 bases and J 2 bases; bases outside gene matches: 2. The CDR3 sequence is CASSPDRGTYEQYF. CDR3 nucleotide sequence: TGTGCCAGCTCACCAGACAGGGGAACCTACGAGCAGTACTTC. Drawing the rest from reference TRBV18 and TRBJ2-7, the complete variable domain is NAGVMQNPRHLVRRRGQEARLRCSPMKGHSHVYWYRQLPEEGLKFMVYLQKENIIDESGMPKERFSAEFPKEGPSILRIQQVVRGDSAAYFCASSPDRGTYEQYFGPGTRLTVT.

The CDR3 coding sequence is TGTGCCATCAGTGAGTCGAGGGCTAGCACAGATACGCAGTATTTT. Its protein is CAISESRASTDTQYF. V gene TRBV10-3 combines with J gene TRBJ2-3; maybe TRBD2 (5 bases). CDR1 is ENHRY and CDR2 is SYGVKD in the germline V gene. The CDR3 contains 15 residues. Deletions cut 0 bases from V and 0 bases from J, with 7 bases between.

This clone was detected a few times. This chain joins TRBV7-3 and TRBJ1-1, with D tentatively TRBD1 (6 bases). The V end lost 5 bases, the J end lost 5 bases, and 18 bases lay between the germline ends. There are 15 residues in the CDR3. Germline-derived CDR1 and CDR2 are SGHTA and FQGTGA. The CDR3 DNA reads as TGTGCCAGCAGCCCTGGCGGGGGGCTTCGGACTGAAGCTTTCTTT. It codes for CASSPGGGLRTEAFF. The full variable domain, in which reference TRBV7-3 and TRBJ1-1 provide the parts outside the CDR3, is GAGVSQTPSNKVTEKGKYVELRCDPISGHTALYWYRQSLGQGPEFLIYFQGTGAADDSGLPNDRFFAVRPEGSVSTLKIQRTERGDSAVYLCASSPGGGLRTEAFFGQGTRLTVV.

The V call is TRBV5-4, the J call TRBJ2-4; D is perhaps TRBD1 (7 bases). The CDR3 is 15 residues long. Trimming took 4 bases from V and 2 from J, leaving 13 bases between them. Germline lookup yields CDR1 SGHNT and CDR2 YYREEE (reference sequence). CDR3 loop: CASSPQGGTKNIQYF. The CDR3 nucleotides read TGTGCCAGCAGCCCCCAGGGGGGAACCAAAAACATTCAGTACTTC.

The chain couples TRBV28 to TRBJ1-3; D might be TRBD1 (6 bases). Trimming pared 3 bases from V and 3 bases from J, leaving 21 bases between. The CDR3 length is 18 residues. CDR1 is MDHEN and CDR2 is SYDVKM in the germline V gene. CDR3 nucleotides: TGTGCCAGCAGTTTCAGAATTATAGATGGGGGCAGTGGAAACACCATATATTTT. Translation: CASSFRIIDGGSGNTIYF.

The chain links TRBV2 to TRBJ1-4, with TRBD1 as a possible D gene (5 bases). Trimming left V 4 bases short and J 7 bases short, with 13 bases between. The germline V gene has CDR1 SNHLY and CDR2 FYNNEI. This CDR3 spans 14 amino acids. CDR3 nucleotide sequence: TGTGCCAGCAGTGGCAGGCAGGGTGGTGAAAAACTGTTTTTT. Translated: CASSGRQGGEKLFF.

The chain uses TRBV11-2 and TRBJ2-5, with 10 bases identical to TRBD2. The CDR3 runs 17 residues. Losses at the gene ends were 1 base for V and 2 bases for J; bases not matched to a gene: 7. The germline CDR1 and CDR2 sequences are SGHAT and FQNNGV. CDR3 in amino acids: CASSLVPSGSWQETQYF. In nucleotides, the CDR3 is TGTGCCAGCAGCTTAGTTCCTAGCGGGAGTTGGCAAGAGACCCAGTACTTC.

CDR3 residues: CASTPMVQTGFSGNTIYF. The CDR3 bases are TGTGCCAGTACCCCGATGGTTCAAACAGGCTTCTCTGGAAACACCATATATTTT. This chain uses TRBV19 with TRBJ1-3; a weak D match, TRBD1 (5 bases). Germline V gene data show CDR1 as LNHDA and CDR2 as SQIVND (reference sequence). The CDR3 has 18 amino acids. The ends were cut back, 7 bases at V and 0 bases at J, with 22 bases in the middle.

The V call is TRBV5-1, the J call TRBJ1-1; D gene ambiguous. V was pared by 2 bases and J by 1 base, with 9 bases between. CDR3 length: 14 residues. CDR1 and CDR2 (germline): SGHRS, YFSETQ. CDR3 protein: CASSFSQANTEAFF. Here the CDR3 DNA reads TGCGCCAGCAGCTTTAGTCAAGCGAACACTGAAGCTTTCTTT.

This clone was picked up a small number of times. The rearrangement links TRBV9 to TRBJ1-6; D is undetermined. Trimming left V 4 bases short and J 5 bases short, with 10 bases between. The CDR3 has 14 residues. Germline lookup yields CDR1 SGDLS and CDR2 YYNGEE. CDR3 coding DNA: TGTGCCAGCAGCAAATGGAGGGATAATTCACCCCTCCACTTT. Its translation is CASSKWRDNSPLHF. Using reference TRBV9 and TRBJ1-6 for the parts outside the CDR3, the full variable domain is DSGVTQTPKHLITATGQRVTLRCSPRSGDLSVYWYQQSLDQGLQFLIQYYNGEERAKGNILERFSAQQFPDLHSELNLSSLELGDSALYFCASSKWRDNSPLHFGNGTRLTVT.

This chain connects TRBV24-1 to TRBJ2-1, with TRBD1 as a possible D gene (5 bases). CDR3 size: 19 residues. Germline loops: CDR1 KGHDR, CDR2 SFDVKD. Deletions cut 4 bases from V and 0 bases from J, with 21 bases between. CDR3 sequence: CATSDLSGHPVGSYNEQFF. The CDR3 DNA is TGTGCCACCAGTGACCTCTCCGGACACCCGGTAGGCTCCTACAATGAGCAGTTCTTC.

This clone was seen only a few times. The chain's CDR3 is CASSFFRQGGNTEAFF. The CDR3 coding sequence is TGTGCCAGCAGCTTCTTTAGACAGGGCGGAAACACTGAAGCTTTCTTT. V is TRBV5-6 and J is TRBJ1-1, with TRBD1 matching over 7 bases. The CDR3 covers 16 residues. Germline V lookup: CDR1 SGHDT, CDR2 YYEEEE. Trimming took 2 bases from V and 2 from J; bases not matched to a gene: 9.

The rearrangement uses TRBV9 and TRBJ2-3, with TRBD2 matching 14 bases. Trimming removed 3 bases from V and 4 bases from J; junction bases left unmatched: 7. Germline-derived CDR1 and CDR2 are SGDLS and YYNGEE. This CDR3 comprises 17 residues. The DNA for the CDR3 is TGTGCCAGCAGCGAGAGACTAGCGGGGGGGCTGTCAGATACGCAGTATTTT. Translated, it gives CASSERLAGGLSDTQYF.